The 22 T cell receptor beta chains below all came from one sample that was sequenced in a study of graft-versus-host responses after intestinal transplantation. Some clones are missing from TCRdb's copy, which holds only in-frame ones; the method was immunoSEQ multiplex PCR. The table lists roughly 92,000 clones, around 90% of them singletons. Antigen specificity for these receptors is unknown. This specimen was unstimulated CD4+ T cells sorted from spleen or lymph node cells, taken before intestinal transplant. Receptors originate from a human donor who received an intestinal transplant.

The rearrangement links TRBV25-1 to TRBJ1-1; weak D call: TRBD1 (5 bases). V was cut by 8 bases and J by 1 base, with 11 bases left in between. From germline, CDR1 is MGHDK and CDR2 SYGVNS. CDR3 length: 13 residues. DNA of the CDR3: TGTGCCAGCCAGGGTAATGAGAACACTGAAGCTTTCTTT. Translated, it gives CASQGNENTEAFF.

The rearrangement joins TRBV18 to TRBJ1-5, with TRBD1 matching 7 bases. Germline V gene lookup returns CDR1 KGHSH and CDR2 LQKENI. Trimming took 1 base from V and 4 from J; bases not matched to a gene: 19. This CDR3 has 20 amino acids. Here the CDR3 reads CASSPRDRSLPGKQNQPQHF. The CDR3, as DNA: TGTGCCAGCTCACCACGGGACAGAAGCCTACCCGGAAAGCAAAATCAGCCCCAGCATTTT.

The V gene is TRBV11-2, the J gene TRBJ2-2; 9 bases map to TRBD2. The germline gives CDR1 SGHAT, CDR2 FQNNGV. CDR3 length equals 16 residues. The V and J ends lost 1 base and 3 bases, in that order; junction bases with no gene match: 3. CDR3 DNA sequence: TGTGCCAGCAGCTTAGCTAGCGGGGTTGACACCGGGGAGCTGTTTTTT. This encodes CASSLASGVDTGELFF.

The rearrangement joins TRBV18 to TRBJ2-7; 8 bases align to TRBD1. J gave up 7 bases and V 3 bases, and 8 bases lay outside the gene matches. The CDR3 is 14 amino acids. CDR1 KGHSH and CDR2 LQKENI come from the germline V gene. CDR3 residues: CASSPSQGAEEQYF. As DNA, the CDR3 is TGTGCCAGCTCACCTAGCCAGGGGGCAGAGGAGCAGTACTTC.

The rearrangement uses TRBV5-4 and TRBJ2-3, with D hard to call. V lost 5 bases and J lost 2, with 12 bases in between. The CDR3 loop spans 14 amino acids. CDR1 and CDR2 from the germline V gene are SGHNT and YYREEE (reference sequence). CDR3 loop: CASRAGQLTDTQYF. Here the CDR3 DNA reads TGTGCCAGCAGGGCAGGCCAGCTCACAGATACGCAGTATTTT.

The J gene is TRBJ1-1, the V gene TRBV6-5; D not certain. CDR3 length: 13 residues. Germline V CDR1 and CDR2: MNHEY, SVGAGI. DNA for the CDR3: TGTTCGACCGAAGACACCATGAACACTGAAGCTTTCTTT. Its protein product is CSTEDTMNTEAFF.

DNA for the CDR3: TGTGCCAGCAGGATACTAGCGGGGGCCACAGATACGCAGTATTTT. Translated: CASRILAGATDTQYF. The rearrangement uses TRBV5-6 and TRBJ2-3, with 11 bases lining up with TRBD2. Germline trimming cut 5 bases from V and 2 bases from J; bases unmatched to any gene: 4. The CDR3 is made up of 15 amino acids. CDR1 is SGHDT and CDR2 is YYEEEE in the germline V gene.

This clone was seen just once. The V and J genes are TRBV10-2 and TRBJ1-6; D possibly corresponds to TRBD1 (6 bases). The CDR3 has 13 amino acids. The V gene lost 10 bases and the J gene lost 11 bases, with 18 bases spanning the gap. In germline, CDR1 is WSHSY, CDR2 SAAADI. Written as DNA, the CDR3 is TGCGCCACCCTAACAGGGACCGGGCCACCCCTCCACTTT. It yields the protein CATLTGTGPPLHF.

This clone was counted between two and nine times. The chain is built from TRBV5-5 and TRBJ1-3; tentative D call: TRBD1 (6 bases). With 4 bases removed from V and 8 bases from J, the gap between germline ends came to 10 bases. This CDR3 spans 12 amino acids. Germline-derived CDR1 and CDR2 are SGHKS and YYEKEE (reference sequence). The CDR3, as DNA: TGTGCCAGCAGCGAACAGGGTTACACCATATATTTT. It is translated as CASSEQGYTIYF.

This chain connects TRBV6-5 to TRBJ2-7; TRBD1 is a possible D gene (6 bases). Germline CDR1 is MNHEY and CDR2 is SVGAGI. The CDR3 spans 12 residues. The V end was cut by 6 bases, the J end by 7 bases, with 13 bases between. The DNA of the CDR3 is TGTGCCAGCAGAGCAGGGGTGAGGGAGCAGTACTTC. Translation gives CASRAGVREQYF.

This clone was detected a few times. The V and J genes are TRBV2 and TRBJ2-7, with TRBD1 identical over 7 bases. This CDR3 is built from 14 residues. V lost 6 bases to trimming and J lost 6 bases; unmatched junction nucleotides: 11. From germline, CDR1 is SNHLY and CDR2 FYNNEI. CDR3 in amino acids: CASSPQGMGGEQYF. CDR3 in DNA: TGTGCCAGCAGCCCACAGGGGATGGGTGGCGAGCAGTACTTC.

The genes are TRBV19 and TRBJ2-5; D is possibly TRBD2 (6 bases). Germline lookup yields CDR1 LNHDA and CDR2 SQIVND (reference sequence). Trimming removed 6 bases at V and 5 bases at J, with 13 bases between. The CDR3 runs to 13 residues. As DNA, the CDR3 is TGTGCCAGTAGAAAGGGCGGGGTGGAGACCCAGTACTTC. This translates into CASRKGGVETQYF. Full variable domain (rest looked up from reference TRBV19 and TRBJ2-5): DGGITQSPKYLFRKEGQNVTLSCEQNLNHDAMYWYRQDPGQGLRLIYYSQIVNDFQKGDIAEGYSVSREKKESFPLTVTSAQKNPTAFYLCASRKGGVETQYFGPGTRLLVL.

V usage is TRBV5-1 and J usage is TRBJ1-1; perhaps TRBD1 as D (6 bases). This CDR3 is built from 14 residues. Germline lookup yields CDR1 SGHRS and CDR2 YFSETQ. V was clipped by 0 bases and J by 4 bases, with 10 bases between them. The DNA for the CDR3 is TGCGCCAGCAGCTTGGGGGGGCTGGGCACTGAAGCTTTCTTT. This sequence encodes CASSLGGLGTEAFF.

This chain joins TRBV15 and TRBJ1-2; perhaps TRBD1 as D (6 bases). Trimming pared 0 bases from V and 6 bases from J, leaving 11 bases between. This CDR3 comprises 14 residues. Germline lookup yields CDR1 LNHNV and CDR2 YYDKDF (reference sequence). The CDR3 nucleotides are TGTGCCACCAGCAGAGATACGGGGGGCGATGGCTACACCTTC. Protein: CATSRDTGGDGYTF.

The CDR3 bases are TGTGCCAGCAGGGAGACAGGGGGCTCCACAGATACGCAGTATTTT. Translating gives CASRETGGSTDTQYF. The chain employs TRBV6-1 and TRBJ2-3; TRBD1 aligns across 10 bases. J lost 2 bases, V lost 6 bases, and 5 bases had no gene match. This CDR3 has 15 amino acids. Per the germline V gene, CDR1 is MNHNS and CDR2 is SASEGT.

This sequence joins TRBV2 and TRBJ1-4; TRBD1 aligns across 10 bases. The CDR3 is 12 residues long. From germline, CDR1 is SNHLY and CDR2 FYNNEI. With 10 bases clipped from V and 8 bases from J, the junction kept 4 bases outside the gene matches. The CDR3 reads CATRDRGEKLFF. CDR3 DNA: TGTGCCACCCGGGACAGGGGCGAAAAACTGTTTTTT.

This chain joins TRBV27 and TRBJ1-1; no clear D. The CDR3 extends over 14 amino acids. The V end lost 2 bases, the J end lost 5 bases, and 12 bases lay between the germline ends. Germline V lookup: CDR1 MNHEY, CDR2 SMNVEV (reference sequence). CDR3 amino acids: CASSLRRIGTEAFF. The CDR3 DNA follows: TGTGCCAGCAGTTTAAGGAGGATAGGGACTGAAGCTTTCTTT.

The V gene is TRBV19, the J gene TRBJ1-6; 7 bases match TRBD1. The trim removed 5 bases at V and 10 bases at J, leaving 8 bases unmatched. This CDR3 has 14 residues. Germline V gives CDR1 LNHDA, CDR2 SQIVND (reference sequence). The CDR3 loop reads CASSPRQGGSPLHF. The CDR3, as DNA: TGTGCCAGTAGTCCAAGACAGGGAGGCTCACCCCTCCACTTT.

This chain joins TRBV15 and TRBJ1-1; D perhaps matches TRBD1 (5 bases). CDR3 length: 15 residues. The V end was cut by 0 bases, the J end by 6 bases, with 14 bases between. Germline CDR1 reads LNHNV; CDR2 reads YYDKDF (reference sequence). CDR3 nucleotides: TGTGCCACCAGCAGAGATTTGCAGGGCTCCGCTGAAGCTTTCTTT. Translated: CATSRDLQGSAEAFF. Based on the CDR3 plus reference TRBV15 and TRBJ1-1, the full variable domain is DAMVIQNPRYQVTQFGKPVTLSCSQTLNHNVMYWYQQKSSQAPKLLFHYYDKDFNNEADTPDNFQSRRPNTSFCFLDIRSPGLGDTAMYLCATSRDLQGSAEAFFGQGTRLTVV.

This clone appeared a single time. The chain joins TRBV9 to TRBJ2-1; 8 bases align to TRBD2. V lost 0 bases to trimming and J lost 4 bases; unmatched junction nucleotides: 3. From germline, CDR1 is SGDLS and CDR2 YYNGEE. The CDR3 length is 15 residues. The CDR3 region has the DNA TGTGCCAGCAGCGTAGGGGGCGGGGGGTACAATGAGCAGTTCTTC. Protein product: CASSVGGGGYNEQFF. The variable domain in full, with the rest retrieved from reference TRBV9 and TRBJ2-1, is DSGVTQTPKHLITATGQRVTLRCSPRSGDLSVYWYQQSLDQGLQFLIQYYNGEERAKGNILERFSAQQFPDLHSELNLSSLELGDSALYFCASSVGGGGYNEQFFGPGTRLTVL.

The J gene is TRBJ2-7, the V gene TRBV27; no firm D call. Germline CDR1 is MNHEY and CDR2 is SMNVEV (reference sequence). V was shortened by 8 bases and J by 4 bases, with 18 bases between the two germline ends. The CDR3 contains 14 residues. CDR3 amino acids: CASGTRVSNYEQYF. The DNA for the CDR3 is TGTGCCAGCGGAACACGGGTCAGTAATTACGAGCAGTACTTC.

In its sample, this clone was seen once. CDR3 in DNA: TGCGCCAGCAGTGTGGGGGGGAGCACAGATACGCAGTATTTT. Protein sequence: CASSVGGSTDTQYF. This chain links TRBV10-1 with TRBJ2-3; 7 bases are shared with TRBD2. Germline trimming cut 4 bases from V and 0 bases from J; bases unmatched to any gene: 1. The CDR3 has 14 residues. Germline V gene lookup returns CDR1 WNHNN and CDR2 SYGVQD (reference sequence).